The next 5 T cell receptor beta chains were all read from a single sample in a study of OX40 agonist ivuxolimab in advanced cancers. The method was immunoSEQ multiplex PCR; TCRdb's version includes in-frame clones alone and lacks a portion of them. The data hold about 80,000 clones, with 80% to 90% observed a single time. The input for sequencing was CD4+ or CD8+ T cells sorted from blood, taken in a trial of the OX40 agonist ivuxolimab. All receptors come from an adult with an advanced solid tumor such as melanoma, head and neck, liver or kidney cancer.

V and J are TRBV11-1 and TRBJ2-3, with D perhaps given as TRBD1 or TRBD2 (5 bases each). Germline CDR1 SGHAT, CDR2 FQDESV (reference sequence). The CDR3 spans 17 residues. V was pared by 4 bases and J by 0 bases, with 17 bases between. In DNA form, the CDR3 reads TGTGCCAGCAGCTCGTCGGCCGGGACGGAAAGCACAGATACGCAGTATTTT. This encodes CASSSSAGTESTDTQYF. Full variable domain (missing parts from reference TRBV11-1 and TRBJ2-3): EAEVAQSPRYKITEKSQAVAFWCDPISGHATLYWYRQILGQGPELLVQFQDESVVDDSQLPKDRFSAERLKGVDSTLKIQPAELGDSAMYLCASSSSAGTESTDTQYFGPGTRLTVL.

This chain connects TRBV29-1 to TRBJ1-2, with 7 bases fitting TRBD1. J gave up 8 bases and V 4 bases, and 10 bases lay outside the gene matches. This CDR3 has 13 residues. The germline V gene encodes CDR1 SQVTM and CDR2 ANQGSEA. In DNA form, the CDR3 reads TGCAGCGTTGCGAAACTGACAGGGACGGGCTACACCTTC. This sequence encodes CSVAKLTGTGYTF.

The V gene is TRBV25-1, the J gene TRBJ2-4, with TRBD2 identical over 7 bases. With 0 bases clipped from V and 0 bases from J, the junction kept 8 bases outside the gene matches. Germline V gene sequence: CDR1 MGHDK, CDR2 SYGVNS. CDR3 length: 18 amino acids. The CDR3 nucleotides are TGTGCCAGCAGTGAATATATAAGAGCGGGGCTAGCCAAAAACATTCAGTACTTC. Protein: CASSEYIRAGLAKNIQYF.

The chain has TRBV6-6 and TRBJ1-2, with 7 bases fitting TRBD1. In germline, CDR1 is MNHNY, CDR2 SVGAGI (reference sequence). The J segment lost 2 bases and the V segment lost 6 bases, leaving 3 bases of the junction unmatched. The CDR3 extends over 13 amino acids. The CDR3 sequence: CASSRDSNYGYTF. The CDR3, as DNA: TGTGCCAGCAGCCGGGACAGCAACTATGGCTACACCTTC.

This chain links TRBV7-2 with TRBJ2-7, with D maybe TRBD2 (6 bases). Per germline, CDR1 SGHTA and CDR2 FQGNSA. The CDR3 spans 14 residues. Trimming stripped 2 bases from V and 4 bases from J, with 12 bases between. This chain's CDR3 is CASSLPGVPYEQYV. Here the CDR3 DNA reads TGTGCCAGCAGCTTACCGGGGGTTCCTTACGAGCAGTACGTC.